This T cell receptor (beta chain) originates from a study of shared clonotypes between healthy human individuals. The study's findings and limits: Sample collection involved blood only; tissue repertoires are likely different.

The count of this clone is one. Its cognate antigen is unknown. An assay was performed, and its level was deep. The method was immunoSEQ multiplex PCR; TCRdb's version includes in-frame clones alone and lacks a portion of them. The sample includes about 460,000 clones, over 60% seen only once; the top ten take 12%. V dropped 1 base and J dropped 5; count of bases not matched to a gene: 7. The length of the CDR3 is 16 residues. Germline CDR1 is SGHTA and CDR2 is FQGTGA. There were no recent acute infections or vaccinations among the donors, who were healthy HIV-negative adults. When samples were unsorted, tens of millions of PBMCs were used for genomic DNA.

V gene TRBV7-3 combines with J gene TRBJ2-2, with 7 bases aligning to TRBD1. This sequence originates from a woman aged 40 to 50 in good health. Some clones in this sample may be carry-over from other donors' samples. The specimen sequenced was PBMCs. The CDR3 spells CASSLNGDSRTGELFF. In DNA, the CDR3 is TGTGCCAGCAGCTTAAATGGGGACAGTAGAACCGGGGAGCTGTTTTTT.